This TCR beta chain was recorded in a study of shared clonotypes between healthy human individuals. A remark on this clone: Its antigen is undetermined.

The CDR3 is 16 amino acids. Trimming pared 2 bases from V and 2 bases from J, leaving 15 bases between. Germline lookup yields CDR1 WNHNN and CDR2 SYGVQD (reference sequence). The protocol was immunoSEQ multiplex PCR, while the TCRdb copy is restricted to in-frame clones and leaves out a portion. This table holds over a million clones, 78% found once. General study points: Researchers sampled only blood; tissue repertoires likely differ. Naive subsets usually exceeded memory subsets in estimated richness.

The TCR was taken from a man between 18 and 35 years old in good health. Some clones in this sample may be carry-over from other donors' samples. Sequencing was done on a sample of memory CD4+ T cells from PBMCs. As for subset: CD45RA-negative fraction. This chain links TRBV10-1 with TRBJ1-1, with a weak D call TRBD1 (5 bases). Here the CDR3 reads CASSESGRGPNTEAFF. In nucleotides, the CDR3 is TGCGCCAGCAGTGAGAGTGGGCGGGGCCCTAACACTGAAGCTTTCTTT.